This T cell receptor (beta chain) originates from a study of PD-L1 blockade in urothelial cancer. The time point denotes: pretreatment peripheral blood. TCRdb's table, derived via immunoSEQ multiplex PCR, lists solely in-frame clones and lacks some. Here the sample spans some 120,000 clones, about four fifths being singletons. Germline CDR1 reads SGHDN; CDR2 reads FVKESK. The V end was cut by 0 bases, the J end by 2 bases, with 17 bases between. CDR3 length: 17 residues. The TCR sequence derives from a man aged 45-65 years with urothelial cancer. This rearrangement joins TRBV14 to TRBJ2-7, with no clear D. The source material was PBMCs, sampled around atezolizumab (anti-PD-L1) treatment. Here the CDR3 DNA reads TGTGCCAGCAGCCAAGAACCAAGAGCATGGGCCACCTACGAGCAGTACTTC. It specifies CASSQEPRAWATYEQYF.